This T cell receptor (beta chain) is drawn from a study of early T cells in non-severe SARS-CoV-2 infection. Study in general: Chains stayed unpaired after sequencing of bulk RNA from unsorted whole blood.

The CDR3 runs to 10 residues. Germline V lookup: CDR1 SQVTM, CDR2 ANQGSEA. With 4 bases removed from V and 8 bases from J, the gap between germline ends came to 8 bases. TCRdb re-analysed the 5' RACE reads in MiXCR, keeping a single row per CDR3 protein. The table has tens of thousands of distinct CDR3 sequences, less than 20% seen once. This clonotype was detected a few times. The input for sequencing was whole blood, taken at baseline. This clonotype was obtained from an adult who was a healthcare worker with PCR-confirmed SARS-CoV-2 infection or an uninfected control (not recorded which). The genes are TRBV29-1 and TRBJ1-1, with D perhaps matching TRBD1 (5 bases). CDR3 loop: CSVAEGEAFF. The CDR3 DNA reads TGCAGCGTTGCGGAGGGGGAAGCTTTCTTT.